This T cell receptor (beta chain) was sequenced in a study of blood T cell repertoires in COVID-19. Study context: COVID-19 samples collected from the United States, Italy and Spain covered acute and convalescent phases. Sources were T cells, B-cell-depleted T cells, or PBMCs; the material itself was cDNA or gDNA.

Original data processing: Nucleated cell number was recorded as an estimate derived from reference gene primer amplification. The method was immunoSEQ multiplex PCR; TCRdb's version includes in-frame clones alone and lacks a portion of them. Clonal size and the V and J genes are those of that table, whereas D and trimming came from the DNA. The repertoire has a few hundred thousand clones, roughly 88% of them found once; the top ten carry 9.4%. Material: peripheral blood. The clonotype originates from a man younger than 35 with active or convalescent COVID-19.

The CDR3 region has the DNA TGCGCCAGCCGTACAGGGGGTAATGCTGGAAACACCATATATTTT. Protein sequence: CASRTGGNAGNTIYF. This chain links TRBV5-1 with TRBJ1-3, with 8 nucleotides matching TRBD1. The CDR3 consists of 15 residues. CDR1 SGHRS and CDR2 YFSETQ come from the germline V gene. Losses at the gene ends were 7 bases for V and 2 bases for J; bases not matched to a gene: 8.